This passage covers 27 T cell receptor beta chains from one sample sequenced in a study of neurological immune-mediated disorders. One entry per CDR3 protein, called by TCRdb with MiXCR from the 5' RACE reads. This sample has more than 50,000 distinct CDR3 sequences, with 3.5% to 4.5% found just once. The sequencing input was PBMCs. All receptors derive from a woman aged 50 to 60 with multiple sclerosis.

This clonotype showed up many times. The chain carries TRBV20-1 and TRBJ1-6; a possible D gene is TRBD1 (5 bases). V lost 5 bases and J lost 9, with 14 bases in between. There are 13 residues in the CDR3. Looked up from germline, CDR1 is DFQATT and CDR2 is SNEGSKA (reference sequence). The CDR3 DNA reads TGCAGTGCTCTAGGGGTAGAAGGTTCACCCCTCCACTTT. Its protein product is CSALGVEGSPLHF.

This clonotype was observed many times. The chain combines TRBV29-1 with TRBJ2-7, with a tentative D call TRBD1 (6 bases). The germline V gene has CDR1 SQVTM and CDR2 ANQGSEA. The V and J ends lost 3 bases and 0 bases respectively, with 12 bases between them. The CDR3 extends over 14 amino acids. The CDR3 region has the DNA TGCAGCGTTGAGGGGGCTAGGAACTCCTACGAGCAGTACTTC. It encodes CSVEGARNSYEQYF.

This clonotype appeared many times. The V and J genes are TRBV7-9 and TRBJ1-2; D ambiguous. Trimming cost V 0 bases and J 14 bases, with 13 bases left between them. The germline V gene encodes CDR1 SEHNR and CDR2 FQNEAQ (reference sequence). The CDR3 sequence is 12 residues long. CDR3 in amino acids: CASSLARGSGTF. In DNA, the CDR3 is TGTGCCAGCAGCTTAGCGCGCGGTTCGGGTACCTTC.

This clonotype has only a few counts. Being one base from a much bigger clone, this may be a read error. The rearrangement joins TRBV20-1 to TRBJ1-4; D remains unclear. The CDR3 spans 15 residues. Trimming stripped 5 bases from V and 5 bases from J, with 18 bases between. Per germline, CDR1 DFQATT and CDR2 SNEGSKA (reference sequence). CDR3 residues: CSALYPRERNEKLFF. The CDR3 nucleotides read TGCAGTGCTCTTTACCCTCGGGAAAGGAATGAAAAACTGTTTTTT.

The sample holds many counts of this clonotype. The rearrangement uses TRBV20-1 and TRBJ2-3, with D tentatively TRBD1 (6 bases). Germline loops: CDR1 DFQATT, CDR2 SNEGSKA (reference sequence). Trimming removed 5 bases at V and 3 bases at J, with 12 bases between. The CDR3 is made up of 13 amino acids. The CDR3 sequence is CSASGTMTDTQYF. CDR3 nucleotide sequence: TGCAGTGCTTCCGGGACAATGACAGATACGCAGTATTTT.

This clonotype was observed many times. The rearrangement links TRBV6-1 to TRBJ2-7; 10 nucleotides line up with TRBD1. The CDR3 has 15 amino acids. CDR1 and CDR2 (germline): MNHNS, SASEGT. J gave up 0 bases and V 7 bases, and 6 bases lay outside the gene matches. The CDR3 protein is CASKGDRGPSYEQYF. For the CDR3, the DNA is TGTGCCAGCAAGGGGGACAGGGGTCCCTCCTACGAGCAGTACTTC.

This clonotype was picked up many times. A much bigger clone sits one base away, suggesting this may be a read error. J is TRBJ1-2 and V is TRBV20-1; no definite D call. CDR1 is DFQATT and CDR2 is SNEGSKA in the germline V gene (reference sequence). The CDR3 is made up of 13 amino acids. V was trimmed by 2 bases and J by 3 bases, leaving 10 bases between them. The CDR3 region has the DNA TGCAGTGCTAGACTTAAGGGTCACTATGGCTACACCTTC. Translated, it gives CSARLKGHYGYTF.

Ten or more counts support this clonotype. The genes are TRBV20-1 and TRBJ1-4; D gene unclear. Germline lookup yields CDR1 DFQATT and CDR2 SNEGSKA (reference sequence). The V end was cut by 7 bases, the J end by 2 bases, with 14 bases between. This CDR3 is 14 amino acids long. The CDR3 region has the DNA TGCAGTGTCTTAAACATCGGGACTAATGAAAAACTGTTTTTT. Its protein is CSVLNIGTNEKLFF.

This clonotype has at least ten counts. This chain links TRBV18 with TRBJ2-1; tentatively, D is TRBD2 (5 bases). Deletions cut 8 bases from V and 2 bases from J, with 13 bases between. The CDR3 totals 14 residues. In germline, CDR1 is KGHSH, CDR2 LQKENI. The CDR3 DNA reads TGTGCCAGCGGTAATAGCGCTACCTACAATGAGCAGTTCTTC. Its protein product is CASGNSATYNEQFF.

In regard to this clonotype: One end of the junction is discordant with germline, which a read error may explain. The chain links TRBV3-1 to TRBJ1-6, with D possibly matching TRBD1 (5 bases). Germline CDR1 is LGHDT and CDR2 is YNNKEL (reference sequence). The length of the CDR3 is 14 residues. CDR3 DNA sequence: TGTGCCAGCAGCCAAGATCTAACAGGTTCACCCCTCAACTTT. It is translated as CASSQDLTGSPLNF.

This clonotype was observed many times. The chain carries TRBV28 and TRBJ1-1; D gene unclear. The germline V gene has CDR1 MDHEN and CDR2 SYDVKM. The V and J ends lost 4 bases and 8 bases respectively, with 8 bases between them. The CDR3 spans 11 residues. Here the CDR3 DNA reads TGTGCCAGCAGTTACAGAATAGAAGCTTTCTTT. Protein: CASSYRIEAFF.

In its sample, this clonotype was seen many times. This chain links TRBV27 with TRBJ2-2; D unclear. Germline loops: CDR1 MNHEY, CDR2 SMNVEV (reference sequence). Trimming left V 4 bases short and J 2 bases short, with 11 bases between. The CDR3 runs 15 residues. CDR3 amino acids: CASSSWQANTGELFF. The CDR3 coding sequence is TGTGCCAGCAGTTCTTGGCAGGCCAACACCGGGGAGCTGTTTTTT.

This clonotype has ten or more counts. The rearrangement links TRBV4-3 to TRBJ2-1; 8 bases match TRBD1. J gave up 7 bases and V 2 bases, and 10 bases lay outside the gene matches. Looked up from germline, CDR1 is LGHNA and CDR2 is YSLEER. The CDR3 has 16 residues. CDR3 protein: CASSQLPGGPVNEQFF. The CDR3 region has the DNA TGCGCCAGCAGCCAACTCCCAGGGGGCCCGGTGAATGAGCAGTTCTTC.

This clonotype was observed at least ten times. The gene calls are TRBV12-3 or TRBV12-4 and TRBJ1-1, with 7 bases that match TRBD1. Trimming at V came to 8 bases and at J to 5 bases, leaving 11 bases not matched to a gene. The length of the CDR3 is 14 residues. The CDR3 DNA sequence: TGTGCCAGCGGACAAACAGGGGAAAGAACTGAAGCTTTCTTT. Its translation is CASGQTGERTEAFF.

In its sample, this clonotype was seen many times. J is TRBJ2-3 and V is TRBV7-2, with 11 bases lining up with TRBD2. The CDR3 totals 15 residues. The ends lost 6 bases at V and 2 bases at J; junction bases unmatched: 4. Germline V gives CDR1 SGHTA, CDR2 FQGNSA. CDR3 DNA: TGTGCCAGCAGACCGGGACTAGCGGCCACAGATACGCAGTATTTT. This codes for CASRPGLAATDTQYF.

This clonotype came up many times. J is TRBJ2-1 and V is TRBV9; 11 bases are shared with TRBD2. CDR1 is SGDLS and CDR2 is YYNGEE in the germline V gene. The trim removed 2 bases at V and 3 bases at J, leaving 4 bases unmatched. This CDR3 is 16 amino acids long. The DNA of the CDR3 is TGTGCCAGCAGCGTGTCCGGGACTAGCGGCTACAATGAGCAGTTCTTC. It encodes CASSVSGTSGYNEQFF.

This clonotype appeared many times. The CDR3 loop reads CATTEQGGTEAFF. CDR3 bases: TGTGCCACCACCGAACAGGGGGGCACTGAAGCTTTCTTT. This chain joins TRBV24-1 and TRBJ1-1, with 8 bases aligning to TRBD1. Looked up from germline, CDR1 is KGHDR and CDR2 is SFDVKD. Unmatched junction bases numbered 5, after V lost 8 bases and J lost 4 bases. The CDR3 totals 13 residues.

This chain connects TRBV4-2 to TRBJ2-7, with 10 positions matching TRBD1. This CDR3 region has 16 residues. CDR1 LGHNA and CDR2 YNFKEQ come from the germline V gene. Unmatched junction bases numbered 6, after V lost 1 base and J lost 3 bases. The CDR3 nucleotides read TGTGCCAGCAGCCAAGCGTTGAGGGACAGGGGCTACGAGCAGTACTTC. Protein sequence: CASSQALRDRGYEQYF.

This clonotype was recorded a few times. The chain joins TRBV12-3 or TRBV12-4 to TRBJ2-2, with D perhaps matching TRBD1 (6 bases). CDR3 size: 14 residues. The V and J ends lost 6 bases and 6 bases respectively, with 14 bases between them. CDR3 bases: TGTGCCAGCAGGGCAGGGGCAAAGGCCGGGGAGCTGTTTTTT. This translates into CASRAGAKAGELFF.

This clonotype was seen repeatedly, ten times or more. The chain recombines TRBV7-9 with TRBJ2-1; D uncertain. Germline CDR1 is SEHNR and CDR2 is FQNEAQ (reference sequence). Trimming took off 1 base at V and 9 bases at J, with 13 bases between the two ends. The CDR3 runs 14 residues. The CDR3 region has the DNA TGTGCCAGCAGCTTAGATACTCCGCCAACTGAGCAGTTCTTC. Translated, it gives CASSLDTPPTEQFF.

This clonotype has a count of ten or more. This chain uses TRBV7-9 with TRBJ1-1; D uncertain. V lost 1 base and J lost 0, with 6 bases in between. CDR1 and CDR2 from the germline V gene are SEHNR and FQNEAQ (reference sequence). The CDR3 sequence is 14 residues long. The CDR3 DNA reads TGTGCCAGCAGCTTAGGAGCGATGAACACTGAAGCTTTCTTT. Amino acid sequence: CASSLGAMNTEAFF.

The rearrangement joins TRBV7-2 to TRBJ2-1; D uncertain. V was pared by 4 bases and J by 10 bases, with 11 bases between. There are 12 residues in the CDR3. Per the germline V gene, CDR1 is SGHTA and CDR2 is FQGNSA. The CDR3 region is CASSSGRWEQFF. The CDR3 DNA follows: TGTGCCAGCAGCTCAGGACGGTGGGAGCAGTTCTTC.

The chain couples TRBV5-1 to TRBJ2-6, with D tentatively TRBD2 (6 bases). The CDR3 extends over 17 amino acids. Germline V lookup: CDR1 SGHRS, CDR2 YFSETQ. Trimming removed 1 base from V and 0 bases from J, with 11 bases in between. The CDR3 here is CASSLFDGGSGANVLTF. DNA of the CDR3: TGCGCCAGCAGCTTGTTCGACGGGGGCTCTGGGGCCAACGTCCTGACTTTC.

The V gene is TRBV2, the J gene TRBJ2-7; a possible D gene is TRBD1 (6 bases). Germline loops: CDR1 SNHLY, CDR2 FYNNEI. The CDR3 consists of 12 residues. V lost 5 bases, J lost 4 bases, and 9 bases lay in between. This CDR3 is CASSLQGYEQYF. The CDR3 DNA sequence: TGTGCCAGCAGTCTACAGGGATACGAGCAGTACTTC.

This clonotype was observed a few times. One end of the junction fails to match germline, which may point to a read error. This rearrangement joins TRBV7-2 to TRBJ1-5; possibly TRBD1 for D (6 bases). Germline lookup yields CDR1 SGHTA and CDR2 FQGNSA. The CDR3 length is 15 residues. The CDR3 DNA sequence: TGTGCCAGCAGCTCTGACAGGCGATCCAATCAGCCCCAGAATTTT. Its protein product is CASSSDRRSNQPQNF.

This clonotype appeared many times. The chain is built from TRBV12-3 or TRBV12-4 and TRBJ1-1; D not resolved. Trimming pared 3 bases from V and 11 bases from J, leaving 13 bases between. The CDR3 length is 12 residues. The CDR3 spells CASSFPRRAAFF. The CDR3 DNA reads as TGTGCCAGCAGTTTCCCCCGGCGGGCGGCTTTCTTT.

At least ten counts were recorded for this clonotype. The V gene is TRBV7-2, the J gene TRBJ1-2; possibly TRBD1 for D (5 bases). Per the germline V gene, CDR1 is SGHTA and CDR2 is FQGNSA. This CDR3 contains 13 residues. Trimming shortened V by 4 bases and J by 4 bases, and 10 bases separated the two germline ends. DNA of the CDR3: TGTGCCAGCAGCTGGGGGGGTTCCTATGGCTACACCTTC. The encoded protein is CASSWGGSYGYTF.